This TCR beta chain was captured by sequencing in a study of cytomegalovirus exposure and HLA in healthy donors. As for the study in general: Within the Caucasian-associated ancestry cluster were about 81% of the approximately 390 genotyped donors.

Amplification used 60 Vbeta primers and 13 Jbeta primers. Some clones are missing from TCRdb's copy, which holds only in-frame ones; the method was immunoSEQ multiplex PCR. Among approximately 73,000 clones listed, 75% were seen once. A note on this clone: Antigen unknown.

Whole-study results and caveats: Another analysis was done later, and it associated 15,000 to 20,000 TCR beta sequences with HLA alleles at 0.05 false discovery rate.

Germline assignment: CDR1 SQVTM and CDR2 ANQGSEA. This CDR3 has 14 amino acids. The ends were cut back, 4 bases at V and 7 bases at J, with 16 bases in the middle. The sequence derives from a man aged 70 or older in good health and CMV-seronegative. Sequencing was performed on PBMCs. The chain has TRBV29-1 and TRBJ1-4; no definite D call. CDR3 coding DNA: TGCAGCGTTGTTAATCCCGGGTTGGGTGAAAAACTGTTTTTT. Translation: CSVVNPGLGEKLFF.